One sample yielded the 5 T cell receptor beta chains listed below, sequenced in a study of human thymus T cells. Thymic tissue was derived from resections collected during corrective heart surgery. TCRdb's table, derived via immunoSEQ multiplex PCR, lists solely in-frame clones and lacks some. The table shows about 120,000 clones, with around 95% occurring only once. The sequenced material came from thymus tissue. The receptor set was obtained from a boy in the first two years of life with a congenital heart defect but otherwise immunologically healthy.

The rearrangement links TRBV6-5 to TRBJ2-5; D is possibly TRBD1 (9 bases). Trimming cost V 11 bases and J 5 bases, with 24 bases left between them. Germline lookup yields CDR1 MNHEY and CDR2 SVGAGI. The CDR3 runs 15 residues. The CDR3 here is CAGGTGSGSRETQYF. The CDR3 coding sequence is TGTGCCGGGGGGACAGGGAGCGGGAGTCGTGAGACCCAGTACTTC.

The V and J genes are TRBV27 and TRBJ2-5; D gene uncertain. The CDR3 is made up of 13 amino acids. CDR1 and CDR2 (germline): MNHEY, SMNVEV (reference sequence). V was cut by 8 bases and J by 2 bases, with 12 bases left in between. The CDR3 loop reads CASHRTLQETQYF. CDR3 coding DNA: TGTGCCAGCCACCGGACCCTACAAGAGACCCAGTACTTC.

The chain has TRBV28 and TRBJ2-5; 8 positions match TRBD1. The CDR3 has 16 amino acids. The germline CDR1 and CDR2 sequences are MDHEN and SYDVKM. The junction had 12 bases not matched to a gene; V was cut back by 5 bases and J by 4 bases. The CDR3 DNA is TGTGCCAGCAGTCCTATGGGCGGACAGGGAACAGAGACCCAGTACTTC. Protein: CASSPMGGQGTETQYF.

In this sample, this clone turned up a few times. The J gene is TRBJ1-1, the V gene TRBV4-1; no clear D. The CDR3 length is 13 residues. Per the germline V gene, CDR1 is MGHRA and CDR2 is YSYEKL. Deletions cut 0 bases from V and 9 bases from J, with 11 bases between. The DNA for the CDR3 is TGCGCCAGCAGCCAAGATTTGGGCAGCCAAGCTTTCTTT. Its protein is CASSQDLGSQAFF.

The CDR3 is CASSQGLAGGSHEQFF. The CDR3 bases are TGCGCCAGCAGCCAAGGTCTAGCGGGGGGCAGCCATGAGCAGTTCTTC. The chain carries TRBV4-3 and TRBJ2-1; TRBD2 aligns across 11 bases. Looked up from germline, CDR1 is LGHNA and CDR2 is YSLEER. The CDR3 sequence is 16 residues long. The junction had 7 bases not matched to a gene; V was cut back by 1 base and J by 8 bases.